The clone carrying this T cell receptor beta chain has a count of ten or more. cDNA was made by 5'RACE with 10-nucleotide random UMIs. TCRdb reprocessed the 5' RACE reads via MiXCR and lists one record per CDR3 protein. The sample consists of under 90,000 distinct CDR3 sequences, about 9.4% of them appearing once. The CDR3 has 14 residues. Germline loops: CDR1 ENHRY, CDR2 SYGVKD. J gave up 1 base and V 6 bases, and 3 bases lay outside the gene matches. For the unsorted libraries, 2 million PBMCs stored at -80 C served as input. The data derive from a study of neurological immune-mediated disorders. The receptor's source is a man aged 45 to 65 in good health. Sequencing was done on a sample of PBMCs. The chain is built from TRBV10-3 and TRBJ2-3; 8 positions agree with TRBD2. Written as DNA, the CDR3 is TGTGCCATCAGGAGCGGGGGACGCACAGATACGCAGTATTTT. This sequence encodes CAIRSGGRTDTQYF.